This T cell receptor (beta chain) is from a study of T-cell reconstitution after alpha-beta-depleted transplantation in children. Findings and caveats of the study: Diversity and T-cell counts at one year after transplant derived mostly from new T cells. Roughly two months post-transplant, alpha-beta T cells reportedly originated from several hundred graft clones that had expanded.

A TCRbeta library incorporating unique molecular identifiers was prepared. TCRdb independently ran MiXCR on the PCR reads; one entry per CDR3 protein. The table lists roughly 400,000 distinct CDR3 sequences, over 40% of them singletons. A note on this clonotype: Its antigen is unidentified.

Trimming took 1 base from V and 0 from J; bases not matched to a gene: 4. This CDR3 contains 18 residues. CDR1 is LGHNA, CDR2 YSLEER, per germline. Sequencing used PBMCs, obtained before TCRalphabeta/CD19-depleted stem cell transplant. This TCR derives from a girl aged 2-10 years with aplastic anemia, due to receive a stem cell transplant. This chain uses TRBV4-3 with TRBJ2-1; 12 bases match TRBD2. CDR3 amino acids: CASSQGLAGVDSYNEQFF. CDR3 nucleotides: TGCGCCAGCAGCCAAGGACTAGCGGGAGTGGACTCCTACAATGAGCAGTTCTTC.